This T cell receptor (beta chain) was recorded in a study of CD8 T cells in ankylosing spondylitis. Whole-study findings and limits: What appeared characteristic of ankylosing spondylitis blood was a TCR beta motif of eight highly homologous variants. There was reportedly significant enrichment of clones that were disease-linked in matched ankylosing spondylitis synovial fluid. Previously reported in reactive arthritis synovial fluid and blood were some of the motif variants.

A quantitative 5'-RACE method, one with molecular barcodes, was used to make TCR beta libraries. Each CDR3 protein gets one entry after TCRdb re-called the 5' RACE reads with MiXCR. The sample yields a few hundred thousand distinct CDR3 sequences, 15% to 20% seen once. The ends were cut back, 5 bases at V and 2 bases at J, with 18 bases in the middle. Per the germline V gene, CDR1 is DFQATT and CDR2 is SNEGSKA (reference sequence). CDR3 length: 15 residues. As concerns this clonotype: Its antigen is not identified.

The clonotype comes from a male donor with ankylosing spondylitis. Sequenced input: blood, either unsorted or a sorted T cell fraction (not recorded which). The rearrangement uses TRBV20-1 and TRBJ1-2; D not certain. CDR3 DNA sequence: TGCAGTGCTGGCCTTATGGGCCGAGACAACTATGGCTACACCTTC. Amino acids: CSAGLMGRDNYGYTF.